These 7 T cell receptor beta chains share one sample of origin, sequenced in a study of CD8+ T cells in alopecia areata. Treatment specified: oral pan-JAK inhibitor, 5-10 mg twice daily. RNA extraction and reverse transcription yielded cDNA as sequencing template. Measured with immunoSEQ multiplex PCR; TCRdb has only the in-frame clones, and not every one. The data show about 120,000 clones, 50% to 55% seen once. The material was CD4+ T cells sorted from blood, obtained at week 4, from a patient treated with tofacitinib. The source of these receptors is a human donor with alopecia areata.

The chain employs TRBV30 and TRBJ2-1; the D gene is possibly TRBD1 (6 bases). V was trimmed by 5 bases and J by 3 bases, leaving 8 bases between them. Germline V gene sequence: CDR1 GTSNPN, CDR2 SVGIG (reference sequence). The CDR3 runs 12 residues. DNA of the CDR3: TGTGCCTGGGCACAGGGCTACAATGAGCAGTTCTTC. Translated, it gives CAWAQGYNEQFF.

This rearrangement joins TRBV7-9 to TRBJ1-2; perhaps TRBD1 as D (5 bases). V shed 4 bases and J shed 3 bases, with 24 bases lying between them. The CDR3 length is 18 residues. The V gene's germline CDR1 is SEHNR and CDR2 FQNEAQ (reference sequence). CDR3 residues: CASSSAGSTGTRHYGYTF. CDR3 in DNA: TGTGCCAGCAGCTCGGCCGGGTCCACCGGGACCCGTCACTATGGCTACACCTTC.

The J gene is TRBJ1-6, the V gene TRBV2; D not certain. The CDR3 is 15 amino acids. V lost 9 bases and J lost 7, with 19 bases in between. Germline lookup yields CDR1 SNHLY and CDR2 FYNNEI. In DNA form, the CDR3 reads TGTGCCAGTCTTGACCAAGGACGTAAGAATTCACCCCTCCACTTT. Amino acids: CASLDQGRKNSPLHF.

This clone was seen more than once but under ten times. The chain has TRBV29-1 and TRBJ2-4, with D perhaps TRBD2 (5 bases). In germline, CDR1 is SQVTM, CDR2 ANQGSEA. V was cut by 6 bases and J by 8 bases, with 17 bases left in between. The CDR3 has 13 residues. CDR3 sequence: CSVRAPPRDIQYF. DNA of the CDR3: TGCAGCGTCCGAGCCCCCCCGAGGGACATTCAGTACTTC.

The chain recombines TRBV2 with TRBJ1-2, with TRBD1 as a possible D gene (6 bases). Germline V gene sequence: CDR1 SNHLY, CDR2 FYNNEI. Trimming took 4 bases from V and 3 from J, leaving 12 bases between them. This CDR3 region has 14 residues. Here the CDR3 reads CASSGGGWYYGYTF. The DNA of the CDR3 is TGTGCCAGCAGTGGGGGGGGCTGGTACTATGGCTACACCTTC.

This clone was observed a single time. CDR3 DNA: TGTGCCAGCAGTGTACAGGGGACCAAAAACATTCAGTACTTC. It is translated as CASSVQGTKNIQYF. V and J are TRBV6-6 and TRBJ2-4; TRBD1 matches 7 bases. The CDR3 extends over 14 amino acids. Trimming took 5 bases from V and 2 from J; bases not matched to a gene: 3. Germline CDR1 is MNHNY and CDR2 is SVGAGI (reference sequence).

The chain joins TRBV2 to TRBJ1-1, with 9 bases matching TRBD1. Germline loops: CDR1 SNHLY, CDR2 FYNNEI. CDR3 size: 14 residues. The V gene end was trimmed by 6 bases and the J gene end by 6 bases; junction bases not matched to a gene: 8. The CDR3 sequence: CASSQQGARAEAFF. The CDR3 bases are TGTGCCAGCAGCCAACAGGGGGCGAGAGCTGAAGCTTTCTTT.